The 17 T cell receptor beta chains in this list originate from one sample, sequenced in a study of T cell responses to AZD1222 COVID-19 vaccine. TCRdb's copy holds only in-frame clones and misses some; the assay was immunoSEQ multiplex PCR. Here the sample spans 100,000 to 150,000 clones, roughly 93% being singletons. The sample consisted of peripheral blood, taken on day 0 of AZD1222 vaccination. These TCRs come from an adult in good health.

V is TRBV7-2 and J is TRBJ2-5; TRBD2 matches 8 bases. There are 14 residues in the CDR3. Germline V gives CDR1 SGHTA, CDR2 FQGNSA. V shed 3 bases and J 5 bases; nucleotides not matched to a gene: 5. CDR3 DNA sequence: TGTGCCAGCAGCTTTTCCAGCGGGAGTGAGACCCAGTACTTC. Encoded protein: CASSFSSGSETQYF.

The rearrangement links TRBV5-1 to TRBJ2-7; D remains ambiguous. Germline V gives CDR1 SGHRS, CDR2 YFSETQ. This CDR3 is 14 amino acids long. Trimming cost V 4 bases and J 2 bases, with 13 bases left between them. DNA of the CDR3: TGCGCCAGCAGCCCGATGACATCTACCTACGAGCAGTACTTC. Encoded protein: CASSPMTSTYEQYF.

The V call is TRBV5-1, the J call TRBJ2-7; unclear D gene. The CDR3 length is 14 residues. V was cut by 2 bases and J by 2 bases, with 11 bases left in between. Germline assignment: CDR1 SGHRS and CDR2 YFSETQ. The CDR3 DNA is TGCGCCAGCAGCTTTTCGTCCGGAACCTACGAGCAGTACTTC. Its protein is CASSFSSGTYEQYF.

This chain joins TRBV7-8 and TRBJ2-7, with 9 bases identical to TRBD2. Trimming took 2 bases from V and 0 from J; bases not matched to a gene: 8. Germline V lookup: CDR1 SGHVS, CDR2 FQNEAQ. This CDR3 region has 17 residues. CDR3 protein: CASSLKRLADLSYEQYF. CDR3 DNA sequence: TGTGCCAGCAGCTTAAAGAGACTAGCGGACCTCTCCTACGAGCAGTACTTC.

The genes are TRBV18 and TRBJ2-7, with D tentatively TRBD1 or TRBD2 (5 bases each). The CDR3 contains 13 residues. Trimming cost V 3 bases and J 6 bases, with 12 bases left between them. CDR1 is KGHSH and CDR2 is LQKENI in the germline V gene. DNA for the CDR3: TGTGCCAGCTCACCCGGGACGTCCCTCGAGCAGTACTTC. It codes for CASSPGTSLEQYF. The full variable domain, in which reference TRBV18 and TRBJ2-7 provide the parts outside the CDR3, is NAGVMQNPRHLVRRRGQEARLRCSPMKGHSHVYWYRQLPEEGLKFMVYLQKENIIDESGMPKERFSAEFPKEGPSILRIQQVVRGDSAAYFCASSPGTSLEQYFGPGTRLTVT.

The chain joins TRBV5-6 to TRBJ1-2, with D tentatively TRBD1 (6 bases). The germline V gene encodes CDR1 SGHDT and CDR2 YYEEEE. V lost 1 base and J lost 6, with 16 bases in between. The CDR3 length is 15 residues. The CDR3 bases are TGTGCCAGCAGCTTGTATCACAGGGACGCGCATGGCTACACCTTC. This codes for CASSLYHRDAHGYTF.

This chain joins TRBV29-1 and TRBJ2-7, with 10 bases identical to TRBD1. With 4 bases clipped from V and 3 bases from J, the junction kept 6 bases outside the gene matches. The CDR3 runs 14 residues. CDR1 and CDR2 from the germline V gene are SQVTM and ANQGSEA. The CDR3 here is CSVVGGQGGYEQYF. CDR3 DNA: TGCAGCGTTGTAGGTGGACAGGGGGGCTACGAGCAGTACTTC.

The V and J genes are TRBV6-5 and TRBJ1-1, with D perhaps TRBD1 (6 bases). Germline V gene data show CDR1 as MNHEY and CDR2 as SVGAGI. Trimming left V 8 bases short and J 9 bases short, with 16 bases between. The CDR3 has 12 amino acids. This chain's CDR3 is CASWWRGEKAFF. DNA for the CDR3: TGTGCCAGCTGGTGGAGGGGGGAGAAAGCTTTCTTT.

The chain joins TRBV19 to TRBJ2-2; D might be TRBD2 (6 bases). The CDR3 runs to 15 residues. CDR1 and CDR2 (germline): LNHDA, SQIVND (reference sequence). V gave up 1 base and J gave up 5 bases, with 11 bases separating them. CDR3 sequence: CASSIARGWTGELFF. The CDR3 DNA reads as TGTGCCAGTAGTATAGCACGGGGGTGGACCGGGGAGCTGTTTTTT.

DNA of the CDR3: TGTGCCAGCAGGGGACACCAGGGGAATGAGCAGTTCTTC. Translating gives CASRGHQGNEQFF. The V and J genes are TRBV27 and TRBJ2-1; perhaps TRBD1 as D (6 bases). Germline V CDR1 and CDR2: MNHEY, SMNVEV (reference sequence). Between the trimmed V and J ends, which lost 6 bases and 7 bases, there was a span of 13 bases. The CDR3 sequence is 13 residues long.

The chain combines TRBV30 with TRBJ2-5; the match to TRBD1 covers 10 bases. Germline CDR1 reads GTSNPN; CDR2 reads SVGIG (reference sequence). The ends lost 4 bases at V and 5 bases at J; junction bases unmatched: 7. CDR3 length: 14 residues. The CDR3 coding sequence is TGTGCCTGGAACCCGACAGGGGGCGCGGAGACCCAGTACTTC. Its protein product is CAWNPTGGAETQYF.

CDR3 sequence reads: CSVELGVSSAKLFF. CDR3 in DNA: TGCAGCGTTGAACTCGGGGTCAGTTCTGCAAAACTGTTTTTT. V and J are TRBV29-1 and TRBJ1-4; D is undetermined. The germline CDR1 and CDR2 sequences are SQVTM and ANQGSEA. CDR3 length: 14 residues. Trimming stripped 2 bases from V and 10 bases from J, with 17 bases between. Filled out from reference TRBV29-1 and TRBJ1-4, the complete variable domain reads SAVISQKPSRDICQRGTSLTIQCQVDSQVTMMFWYRQQPGQSLTLIATANQGSEATYESGFVIDKFPISRPNLTFSTLTVSNMSPEDSSIYLCSVELGVSSAKLFFGSGTQLSVL.

This chain's CDR3 is CASSLVSGGRSPLHF. The CDR3 DNA sequence: TGTGCCAGCAGCTTAGTGTCCGGGGGTAGGTCACCCCTCCACTTT. This sequence joins TRBV11-2 and TRBJ1-6, with D maybe TRBD1 (5 bases). In germline, CDR1 is SGHAT, CDR2 FQNNGV. Deletions cut 1 base from V and 10 bases from J, with 14 bases between. This CDR3 region has 15 residues.

The rearrangement joins TRBV30 to TRBJ1-5, with TRBD1 identical over 7 bases. The germline V gene has CDR1 GTSNPN and CDR2 SVGIG (reference sequence). Trimming cost V 1 base and J 5 bases; bases outside gene matches: 5. The CDR3 runs 14 residues. This CDR3 is CAWSGGTVHQPQHF. In DNA, the CDR3 is TGTGCCTGGAGTGGGGGGACAGTCCATCAGCCCCAGCATTTT.

The chain uses TRBV6-2 or TRBV6-3 and TRBJ2-3, with 10 positions matching TRBD2. CDR3 length: 16 residues. Germline CDR1 and CDR2: MNHEY and SVGEGT. Trimming at V came to 2 bases and at J to 4 bases, leaving 6 bases not matched to a gene. The CDR3 here is CASSYQISGRADTQYF. The CDR3 DNA follows: TGTGCCAGCAGTTACCAAATCAGCGGGAGGGCAGATACGCAGTATTTT.

Remarks on this clone: One end of the junction varies from germline; a read error may be responsible. This chain connects TRBV5-1 to TRBJ2-3; the D gene is possibly TRBD1 (6 bases). Germline V CDR1 and CDR2: SGHRS, YFSETQ. The CDR3 is made up of 13 amino acids. CDR3 in DNA: TGCGCCAGCAGCTTGTCCGGGACATATACGCGGTATTTT. This encodes CASSLSGTYTRYF. Supplemented by reference TRBV5-1 and TRBJ2-3, the full variable domain reads KAGVTQTPRYLIKTRGQQVTLSCSPISGHRSVSWYQQTPGQGLQFLFEYFSETQRNKGNFPGRFSGRQFSNSRSEMNVSTLELGDSALYLCASSLSGTYTRYFGPGTRLTVL.

This clone turned up a few times. Other DNA sequences in this specimen translate into the identical CDR3. The V call is TRBV5-5, the J call TRBJ1-2, with a tentative D call TRBD1 (6 bases). The CDR3 totals 16 residues. Trimming left V 4 bases short and J 2 bases short, with 18 bases between. Germline-derived CDR1 and CDR2 are SGHKS and YYEKEE (reference sequence). The CDR3 here is CASSPTIGQGNYGYTF. CDR3 nucleotide sequence: TGTGCCAGCAGCCCAACCATAGGGCAGGGGAACTATGGCTACACCTTC.